This TCR beta chain came from a study of T cell responses to AZD1222 COVID-19 vaccine. Whole-study findings and limits: Only after the peak T cell response were repertoires sampled. Clonal diversity may have been underestimated in mostly white British donors. Only a handful of AZD1222 recipients tested seropositive at baseline.

The CDR3 loop spans 14 amino acids. Germline V CDR1 and CDR2: LNHNV, YYDKDF (reference sequence). Trimming shortened V by 3 bases and J by 4 bases, and 12 bases separated the two germline ends. Points on this clone: Its antigen is currently unknown.

Method: immunoSEQ multiplex PCR; TCRdb's copy keeps in-frame clones and lacks some. The sample consists of some 110,000 clones, 82% of them appearing once. This receptor was identified in an adult in good health. The specimen comprised peripheral blood, sampled on day 0 of AZD1222 vaccination. The rearrangement links TRBV15 to TRBJ1-1; D is ambiguous. The CDR3 DNA reads as TGTGCCACCAGCAGGGAATCCCGGGTCACTGAAGCTTTCTTT. This gives the protein CATSRESRVTEAFF.